A single sample gave rise to the 5 T cell receptor beta chains below, sequenced in a study of shared clonotypes between healthy human individuals. Produced via immunoSEQ multiplex PCR; TCRdb's table is partial and in-frame only. Of 400,000 to 500,000 clones listed, less than 80% were seen once; the top ten hold approximately 12%. The sequenced sample consisted of PBMCs. The receptors were sampled from a middle-aged woman in good health. Some clones in this sample may be carry-over from other donors' samples.

J is TRBJ2-2 and V is TRBV12-1. TRBV12-1 is flagged as a pseudogene. This CDR3 comprises 15 residues. This CDR3 reads CASSFPGRGVRELFF. Written as DNA, the CDR3 is TGTGCCAGCAGCTTTCCGGGTAGGGGGGTGAGGGAGCTGTTTTTT.

This clone appeared a single time. The gene calls are TRBV4-1 and TRBJ2-7, with D unresolved. The V gene's germline CDR1 is MGHRA and CDR2 YSYEKL. The CDR3 extends over 13 amino acids. V lost 3 bases to trimming and J lost 4 bases, with 10 bases between them. The CDR3 loop reads CASSQRDWYEQYF. The CDR3 nucleotides read TGCGCCAGCAGCCAGAGAGACTGGTACGAGCAGTACTTC.

The sample holds a few counts of this clone. The V gene is TRBV7-2, the J gene TRBJ2-7, with TRBD2 matching 8 bases. This CDR3 spans 15 amino acids. The germline V gene has CDR1 SGHTA and CDR2 FQGNSA. V lost 5 bases and J lost 2; bases outside the gene matches: 8. CDR3 region: CASSQGGSGAYEQYF. Written as DNA, the CDR3 is TGTGCCAGCAGCCAGGGAGGTAGCGGGGCCTACGAGCAGTACTTC.

The V call is TRBV7-8, the J call TRBJ1-2; a weak D match, TRBD1 (5 bases). CDR3 size: 15 residues. In germline, CDR1 is SGHVS, CDR2 FQNEAQ. The V and J ends lost 5 bases and 3 bases respectively, with 16 bases between them. The DNA for the CDR3 is TGTGCCAGCAGCCCCAGGGCGGGCGGGTACTATGGCTACACCTTC. Encoded protein: CASSPRAGGYYGYTF.

The V and J genes are TRBV5-6 and TRBJ2-3; TRBD1 matches 10 bases. The V and J ends lost 2 bases and 0 bases, in that order; junction bases with no gene match: 3. This CDR3 has 16 residues. Germline CDR1 is SGHDT and CDR2 is YYEEEE. The CDR3 DNA is TGTGCCAGCAGCTTAGGGACAGGGGCCAGCACAGATACGCAGTATTTT. Translating gives CASSLGTGASTDTQYF.